This T cell receptor beta chain was retrieved from a study of CD8 T cells in Susac syndrome. Points from the study as a whole: TCR sequencing and HLA analysis covered a relatively small number of individuals.

On this clonotype: Its antigen is as yet unknown.

As judged by recently defined diagnostic criteria, patients with Susac syndrome had definite or probable disease. TEMRA cells were FACS-enriched and CD8+ and CD4+ T cells negatively isolated. The authors reverse transcribed roughly 0.5 to 1 ug RNA with random hexamers. TCRdb re-derived calls from the immunoSEQ multiplex PCR reads in MiXCR, one entry per CDR3 protein. The sample has approximately 260,000 distinct CDR3 sequences, 90% to 96% seen once; the top ten hold under 0.12%. CDR1 and CDR2 (germline): LNHNV, YYDKDF (reference sequence). The CDR3 is made up of 14 amino acids. The ends were cut back, 4 bases at V and 3 bases at J, with 13 bases in the middle.

This receptor was identified in a human donor with Susac syndrome. The chain joins TRBV15 to TRBJ2-7; D uncertain. Sequencing input: CD4+ T cells from PBMCs. The CDR3: CATSTLEQLYEQYF. For the CDR3, the DNA is TGTGCCACCAGCACCCTCGAACAGCTCTACGAGCAGTACTTC.